The rows below give T cell receptor beta chains drawn from one sample of a study of blood T cell repertoires in COVID-19. Some clones are missing from TCRdb's copy, which holds only in-frame ones; the method was immunoSEQ multiplex PCR. This table holds a few hundred thousand clones, 85% to 90% found once. The sample was PBMCs or T cells enriched from blood (not recorded which). These receptors all stem from a woman in her forties or fifties who had been exposed to COVID-19. The CDR3 runs from the conserved cysteine through the conserved F or W. The order of the fields is D gene, V gene, clone size, J gene, CDR3 protein, CDR3 DNA. A D gene is named only where the DNA matches it firmly. Expanded clones get a size class; other rows say once, few or many, or leave the size out.

TRBD2	TRBV28	.	TRBJ2-1	CASKRGSYNEQFF	TGTGCCAGCAAGCGGGGCTCCTACAATGAGCAGTTCTTC
.	TRBV24-1	.	TRBJ1-4	CATREEIHSTNEKLFF	TGTGCCACCAGGGAGGAGATCCACTCAACTAATGAAAAACTGTTTTTT
.	TRBV10-3	.	TRBJ2-7	CAISPLNREGEQYF	TGTGCCATCAGCCCTCTGAACAGGGAGGGCGAGCAGTACTTC
TRBD2	TRBV7-9	.	TRBJ2-1	CASSRSGGTFHEQFF	TGTGCCAGCAGCCGTAGCGGGGGTACTTTCCATGAGCAGTTCTTC
.	TRBV9	many	TRBJ1-4	CASSEFLGASEKLFF	TGTGCCAGCTCCGAATTCTTGGGGGCCTCCGAAAAACTGTTTTTT
TRBD1	TRBV11-2	.	TRBJ2-2	CASSLVKGAEHTGELFF	TGTGCCAGCAGCTTAGTTAAGGGGGCTGAGCACACCGGGGAGCTGTTTTTT
.	TRBV7-6	.	TRBJ2-1	CASSLAGGQYNEQFF	TGTGCCAGCAGCTTAGCGGGGGGTCAGTACAATGAGCAGTTCTTC
TRBD1	TRBV28	.	TRBJ1-2	CASSLLQGAIRGYTF	TGTGCCAGCAGTTTATTACAGGGGGCAATTCGGGGCTACACCTTC
TRBD1	TRBV6-5	once	TRBJ2-7	CASSYSMRQGSYEQYF	TGTGCCAGCAGTTACTCGATGCGACAGGGCTCCTACGAGCAGTACTTC
TRBD1	TRBV6-1	.	TRBJ1-2	CASSEEGDRIYGYTF	TGTGCCAGCAGTGAAGAGGGGGACAGGATCTATGGCTACACCTTC
TRBD1	TRBV3-1/TRBV3-2	.	TRBJ1-3	CASSQDGTGGSGNTIYF	TGTGCCAGCAGCCAAGATGGAACAGGGGGCTCTGGAAACACCATATATTTT
.	TRBV5-8	.	TRBJ1-2	CASSSQGPAYGYTF	TGTGCCAGCAGCTCTCAGGGGCCTGCCTATGGCTACACCTTC
.	TRBV20-1	.	TRBJ1-1	CSAAWNTEAFF	TGCAGTGCCGCGTGGAACACTGAAGCTTTCTTT
.	TRBV5-4	.	TRBJ2-1	CASRRQGASPVDQQFF	TGTGCCAGCAGGCGCCAAGGGGCATCCCCGGTCGATCAGCAGTTCTTC
.	TRBV11-2	.	TRBJ2-1	CASTSLYEQFF	TGTGCCAGCACCTCCCTTTATGAGCAGTTCTTC
.	TRBV19	many	TRBJ1-2	CASSLQTAGGYTF	TGTGCCAGTAGTCTACAGACAGCGGGTGGCTACACCTTC
.	TRBV6-5	.	TRBJ1-1	CASSYSSRTEAFF	TGTGCCAGCAGTTACTCTTCGAGGACTGAAGCTTTCTTT
TRBD2	TRBV6-2/TRBV6-3	.	TRBJ2-5	CASSPGLAGTTETQYF	TGTGCCAGCAGTCCCGGACTAGCGGGAACTACAGAGACCCAGTACTTC
TRBD2	TRBV28	.	TRBJ2-2	CASSLPTQRGRGAGELFF	TGTGCCAGCAGCTTACCTACCCAGCGGGGGCGGGGAGCCGGGGAGCTGTTTTTT
.	TRBV3-1/TRBV3-2	.	TRBJ1-3	CASSQDQGFRNTIYF	TGTGCCAGCAGCCAAGACCAGGGATTTAGAAACACCATATATTTT
.	TRBV30	.	TRBJ2-1	CAWSQGLPGDDEQFF	TGTGCCTGGAGCCAGGGGCTACCAGGGGACGATGAGCAGTTCTTC
.	TRBV7-2	.	TRBJ2-1	CASSPGRFREQFF	TGTGCCAGCAGCCCAGGGAGGTTTCGGGAGCAGTTCTTC
.	TRBV18	once	TRBJ2-2	CASSPAGTGELFF	TGTGCCAGCTCACCAGCCGGTACCGGGGAGCTGTTTTTT
TRBD2	TRBV6-1	few	TRBJ2-7	CASSETSGGAYEQYF	TGTGCCAGCAGTGAAACTAGCGGGGGGGCCTACGAGCAGTACTTC
.	TRBV5-6	.	TRBJ1-1	CASSFTTGNTEAFF	TGTGCCAGCAGCTTTACGACAGGGAACACTGAAGCTTTCTTT
TRBD1	TRBV4-1	.	TRBJ1-2	CASSQVRTGAYGYTF	TGCGCCAGCAGCCAAGTCAGGACAGGGGCCTATGGCTACACCTTC